This T cell receptor beta chain was recovered during a study of blood T cell repertoires in COVID-19. Across the whole study: COVID-19 samples, acute and convalescent, were from the United States, Italy and Spain. PBMCs, B-cell-depleted T cells, or T cells were the source of the cDNA or gDNA that made up the material.

In the authors' methods: Amplifying reference gene primers gave estimates of nucleated cell counts. Method: immunoSEQ multiplex PCR; TCRdb's copy keeps in-frame clones and lacks some. The DNA was the basis for D and trimming; V, J and clone size are from that table. The table records some 100,000 clones, approximately 86% of them present only once. CDR1 is SGHRS and CDR2 is YFSETQ in the germline V gene. After removal of 1 base from V and 3 bases from J, the junction contained 0 bases not matched to a gene. The CDR3 extends over 13 amino acids. This sequence originates from a human donor in a cohort sampled during active COVID-19. The sequenced sample was peripheral blood. The rearrangement uses TRBV5-1 and TRBJ1-1; 7 bases map to TRBD1. The CDR3 loop reads CASSLTGDTEAFF. The CDR3 DNA reads TGCGCCAGCAGCTTGACAGGGGACACTGAAGCTTTCTTT.